These T cell receptor beta chains were read from a single sample in a study of blood T cell repertoires in COVID-19. Generated by immunoSEQ multiplex PCR, the TCRdb table keeps only in-frame clones and is missing some. The data show some 68,000 clones, about 87% seen once. The specimen sequenced was peripheral blood. These receptors all stem from a human donor in a cohort sampled during active COVID-19. Each CDR3 is given with its conserved first and last residue. D genes are given only for firm matches. A row's size may be missing; if present it is once, few, many or a size class.

>TRBJ1-1|.|TRBV5-6|.
CASSSNLLDTEAFF
TGTGCCAGCAGCTCCAACTTGTTAGACACTGAAGCTTTCTTT
>TRBJ2-7|.|TRBV20-1|.
CSARQVAEQYF
TGCAGTGCTCGACAGGTCGCCGAGCAGTACTTC
>TRBJ1-4|TRBD1|TRBV5-8|.
CASSRLRGQTNEKLFF
TGTGCCAGCAGCCGTTTGCGGGGACAGACTAATGAAAAACTGTTTTTT
>TRBJ2-1|.|TRBV6-2/TRBV6-3|.
CASSPRYYNNEQFF
TGTGCCAGCAGCCCCCGGTACTATAACAATGAGCAGTTCTTC
>TRBJ2-1|.|TRBV5-1|.
CASSMTEGEQFF
TGCGCCAGCTCTATGACTGAGGGTGAGCAGTTCTTC
>TRBJ1-5|TRBD1|TRBV30|few
CAWSVSGTGAQPQHF
TGTGCCTGGAGTGTGTCCGGGACAGGGGCTCAGCCCCAGCATTTT
>TRBJ2-1|TRBD2|TRBV18|once
CASSPLLAGANEQFF
TGTGCCAGCTCACCACTTCTAGCGGGAGCCAATGAGCAGTTCTTC
>TRBJ2-5|TRBD2|TRBV28|.
CASSRRGGETQYF
TGTGCCAGCAGTCGGCGGGGGGGAGAGACCCAGTACTTC
>TRBJ2-1|TRBD1|TRBV6-5|.
CASRYDRGSYNEQFF
TGTGCCAGCAGGTACGACAGGGGTTCCTACAATGAGCAGTTCTTC
>TRBJ1-5|.|TRBV4-1|.
CASSQDRQVNGEQIGQPQHF
TGCGCCAGCAGCCAAGATCGGCAGGTAAACGGGGAACAAATAGGTCAGCCCCAGCATTTT
>TRBJ2-3|.|TRBV5-5|once
CASGRQVKDTQYF
TGTGCCAGCGGTAGGCAGGTTAAAGATACGCAGTATTTT
>TRBJ1-2|.|TRBV5-1|.
CASSLAAHDSYGYTF
TGCGCCAGCAGCTTGGCCGCCCACGACAGCTATGGCTACACCTTC
>TRBJ2-7|TRBD2|TRBV28|once
CASSPAEVGGPYEQYF
TGTGCCAGCAGTCCAGCAGAAGTGGGAGGGCCATACGAGCAGTACTTC
>TRBJ2-4|TRBD1|TRBV28|few
CADKKRQGSKNIQYF
TGTGCCGATAAAAAGAGACAGGGATCCAAAAACATTCAGTACTTC
>TRBJ1-4|.|TRBV20-1|.
CSASIPFNEKLFF
TGCAGTGCTAGTATCCCTTTTAATGAAAAACTGTTTTTT
>TRBJ2-7|TRBD1|TRBV7-3|.
CASSPGQAEEQYF
TGTGCCAGCAGCCCAGGACAGGCGGAGGAGCAGTACTTC
>TRBJ2-3|TRBD2|TRBV28|.
CASTPRASGCTDTQYF
TGTGCCAGCACTCCTCGGGCTAGCGGGTGCACAGATACGCAGTATTTT
>TRBJ2-3|TRBD1|TRBV9|.
CASSVVGQGASDTQYF
TGTGCCAGCAGCGTAGTGGGACAGGGGGCCTCAGATACGCAGTATTTT
>TRBJ2-3|.|TRBV19|.
CASSKLLTSTDTQYF
TGTGCCAGTAGTAAACTCTTGACTAGCACAGATACGCAGTATTTT
>TRBJ1-2|TRBD1|TRBV9|.
CASSVQTGSNYGYTF
TGTGCCAGCAGCGTTCAGACAGGGAGTAACTATGGCTACACCTTC